This T cell receptor beta chain was captured in a study of vaccination effects on CD4 cells after COVID-19 (dated by TCRdb to 2022 to 2024). About the full investigation: Across the study, the median time from the second dose to post-vaccine sampling was 72 days (range 14 to 241). In both COVID-19 convalescent patients and infection-naive vaccine recipients, the study compared SARS-CoV-2 spike-specific CD4+ TCR repertoires from before mRNA vaccination with those from after it. The full study included over 8 COVID-19 convalescent patients and several SARS-CoV-2-naive healthy vaccine recipients. In the study, cultures from other donors were sequenced using the Oncomine TCR Beta short-read assay on an Illumina iSeq 100.

Library preparation was by the immunoSEQ multiplex PCR assay. DNA from the CD4+ T cells that had been cultured and isolated underwent TCR beta CDR3 sequencing. In the original analysis: Non-productive TCR sequences were removed, reads were trimmed to the CDR3 region, and CDR3s of at least 7 amino acids were retained. Antigen-specific clonotypes were identified with the MANAFEST web app by comparing expansion in peptide wells against reference cultures. For clones to be considered positive, expansion at FDR<0.05 versus reference and all other wells, an odds ratio above 5, and a frequency above 0.1% in two replicate wells were required. A clonotype was called cross-reactive if it was significantly expanded both in SARS-CoV-2 spike wells and in at least one common cold coronavirus spike condition. CDR3 similarity was assessed by Levenshtein distance with the stringdist R package, and unrooted trees were built with ape in R 3.6.1. The source is immuneACCESS, and TCRdb retained only in-frame sequences with V and J called. Part of the clones is not carried over; for the studies checked, unresolved V genes explain less than half of this, and the remainder is unexplained. V and J calls and clone size are given by that table; D and trimming were obtained from the DNA. The sample data list 30,000 or so clones, and 73% of these were observed just once. The leading ten clones occupy about 10% of the sample.

Points on this clone: The target of this receptor is not known. Base quality data are lacking; no much larger clone is found one base away.

The ViraFEST assay stimulated PBMC with viral peptide pools and then used TCR sequencing to identify antigen-specific CD4+ T cell clonotypes by expansion. After around eleven days of culture, CD4+ T cells were isolated with the EasySep CD4+ T cell isolation kit. Each participant got two doses of an mRNA SARS-CoV-2 vaccine, either BNT162b2 or mRNA-1273. Negative nucleocapsid antibody results before and after vaccination confirmed that the healthy vaccine recipients had no prior SARS-CoV-2 infection. About 2.2 million PBMC per well were cultured in IMDM with about 4.6% human AB serum, 8.5 to 10 IU/ml IL-2 and gentamicin, plus 10 ug/ml peptides. On days 3 and 7, half of the culture medium was replaced with fresh IL-2-containing medium. Unless otherwise noted, each peptide stimulation condition was cultured in triplicate wells. Using Ficoll-Paque Plus gradient centrifugation, PBMC were separated from whole blood and then either used fresh or cryopreserved at -140C. The overlapping peptide pools covered the spike proteins of SARS-CoV-2 and of the common cold coronaviruses HCoV-NL63, HCoV-OC43 and HCoV-229E. The QIAamp micro DNA kit was used to extract genomic DNA from the cultured CD4+ T cells.

From the cysteine through the phenylalanine, the CDR3 covers 14 amino acids. Only CDR3 DNA is held: 42 bases, read in frame from base 1. The junction shows trimming of 5 bases on V and 3 bases on J, plus 11 bases between the germline ends. Taken from the germline V gene (reference sequence), the CDR1 and CDR2 loops are MNHEY and SMNVEV. Study-wide findings and limitations: Among healthy vaccine recipients, nearly all vaccine-induced clones were SARS-CoV-2 mono-reactive, and just 1 of 255 was cross-reactive with common cold coronaviruses. Both infection-induced and vaccine-induced clones contracted markedly at late post-vaccination timepoints, which is consistent with waning T cell responses. Only a small number of convalescent patients were included, and no early post-infection timepoints were available, which limited the study.

The chain links TRBV27 with TRBJ1-5, and TRBD1 may be the D gene, going by 5 matching bases. The starting material was CD4+ T cells from PBMCs cultured with HCoV-NL63 spike peptides, obtained after COVID-19 vaccination. The sample's cell subset or site label, decoded: HCoV-NL63 spike overlapping peptide pool stimulation. The origin of this receptor is a human donor who received a COVID-19 vaccine. The DNA sequence reads TGTGCCAGCAGTGCAGACAGATCCAATCAGCCCCAGCATTTT. Its translation reads: CASSADRSNQPQHF.